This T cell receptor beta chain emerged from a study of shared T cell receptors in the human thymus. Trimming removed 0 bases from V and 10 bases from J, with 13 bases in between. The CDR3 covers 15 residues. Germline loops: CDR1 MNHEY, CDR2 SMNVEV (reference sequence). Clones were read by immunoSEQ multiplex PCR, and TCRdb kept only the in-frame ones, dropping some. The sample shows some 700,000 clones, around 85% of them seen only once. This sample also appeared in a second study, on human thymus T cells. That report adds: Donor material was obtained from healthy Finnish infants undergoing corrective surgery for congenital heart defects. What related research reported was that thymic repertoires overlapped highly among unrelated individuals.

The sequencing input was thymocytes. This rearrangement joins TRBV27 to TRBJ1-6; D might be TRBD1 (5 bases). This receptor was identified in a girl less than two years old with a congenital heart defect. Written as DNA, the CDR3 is TGTGCCAGCAGTTTATCCGTGGGGCGGAGATCACCCCTCCACTTT. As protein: CASSLSVGRRSPLHF.